Presented here are 13 T cell receptor beta chains from one specimen sequenced in a study of shared clonotypes between healthy human individuals. Data came from immunoSEQ multiplex PCR; TCRdb stores just in-frame clones and leaves some out. The sample lists about 1.5 million clones, roughly 97% occurring once. Sequencing used naive CD4+ T cells sorted from blood. Subset defined: CD45RA+ positively selected. Receptors were obtained from a man aged 25 to 45 in good health.

The chain has TRBV2 and TRBJ1-4; TRBD1 aligns across 10 bases. Germline loops: CDR1 SNHLY, CDR2 FYNNEI. The CDR3 spans 14 residues. Trimming at V came to 7 bases and at J to 7 bases, leaving 6 bases not matched to a gene. DNA for the CDR3: TGTGCCAGCATACGGGACAGGGGAAGTGAAAAACTGTTTTTT. Its protein product is CASIRDRGSEKLFF. Supplemented by reference TRBV2 and TRBJ1-4, the full variable domain reads EPEVTQTPSHQVTQMGQEVILRCVPISNHLYFYWYRQILGQKVEFLVSFYNNEISEKSEIFDDQFSVERPDGSNFTLKIRSTKLEDSAMYFCASIRDRGSEKLFFGSGTQLSVL.

Only a few counts were recorded for this clone. The chain employs TRBV18 and TRBJ2-6, with unresolved D. The CDR3 runs to 14 residues. The V and J ends lost 0 bases and 2 bases respectively, with 2 bases between them. The V gene's germline CDR1 is KGHSH and CDR2 LQKENI. The CDR3 DNA is TGTGCCAGCTCACCACCAACTGGGGCCAACGTCCTGACTTTC. Its protein is CASSPPTGANVLTF.

The V call is TRBV5-1, the J call TRBJ1-4; 7 bases are a match to TRBD1. In germline, CDR1 is SGHRS, CDR2 YFSETQ. Trimming at V came to 2 bases and at J to 12 bases, leaving 4 bases not matched to a gene. This CDR3 has 12 residues. CDR3 in amino acids: CASSFRGDQLFF. The CDR3 bases are TGCGCCAGCAGCTTCAGGGGGGATCAACTGTTTTTT.

The rearrangement uses TRBV21-1 and TRBJ2-1; TRBD2, the table's D call, lacks a check against the DNA. TRBV21-1 is labeled a pseudogene. The CDR3 loop spans 17 amino acids. The chain's CDR3 is CASRSSGRRVFPNEQFF. The CDR3 coding sequence is TGTGCCAGCAGGTCTAGCGGGAGAAGGGTTTTTCCCAATGAGCAGTTCTTC.

The chain carries TRBV11-3 and TRBJ2-7, with D unresolved. Germline values: CDR1 SGHNT, CDR2 YENEEA. V was pared by 0 bases and J by 2 bases, with 5 bases between. The CDR3 sequence is 13 residues long. CDR3 amino acids: CASSLDRAYEQYF. The CDR3 nucleotides are TGTGCCAGCAGCTTAGACAGAGCCTACGAGCAGTACTTC.

The V and J genes are TRBV27 and TRBJ2-5; D is uncertain. CDR3 length: 13 amino acids. The germline V gene encodes CDR1 MNHEY and CDR2 SMNVEV (reference sequence). V gave up 6 bases and J gave up 6 bases, with 14 bases separating them. The CDR3 DNA follows: TGTGCCAGCAGGACCCTCCCCCTGAAGACCCAGTACTTC. Protein: CASRTLPLKTQYF.

DNA of the CDR3: TGTGCCATCGGCCCAAGCTCTGGGGCCAACGTCCTGACTTTC. This translates into CAIGPSSGANVLTF. The genes are TRBV10-3 and TRBJ2-6; D ambiguous. Germline assignment: CDR1 ENHRY and CDR2 SYGVKD. This CDR3 is built from 14 residues. Trimming removed 8 bases at V and 0 bases at J, with 8 bases between.

V and J are TRBV28 and TRBJ1-2; D perhaps matches TRBD1 (6 bases). This CDR3 region has 13 residues. The germline V gene encodes CDR1 MDHEN and CDR2 SYDVKM. The V and J ends lost 7 bases and 6 bases respectively, with 15 bases between them. CDR3 bases: TGTGCCAGCACTTTGGACAGCGATGATGGCTACACCTTC. Protein product: CASTLDSDDGYTF.

The DNA of the CDR3 is TGTGCCAGCAGCAAGGACAGGTCCCCAGGAACCCAGTACTTC. Translated: CASSKDRSPGTQYF. This chain connects TRBV5-4 to TRBJ2-5; 7 bases match TRBD1. The junction had 11 bases not matched to a gene; V was cut back by 4 bases and J by 8 bases. From germline, CDR1 is SGHNT and CDR2 YYREEE (reference sequence). This CDR3 region has 14 residues.

A note on this clone: The same CDR3 is also encoded by other DNA sequences in this sample. The rearrangement uses TRBV5-1 and TRBJ2-7; D is ambiguous. V was cut by 0 bases and J by 3 bases, with 7 bases left in between. The CDR3 covers 13 residues. CDR1 is SGHRS and CDR2 is YFSETQ in the germline V gene. CDR3 loop: CASSLARFYEQYF. Here the CDR3 DNA reads TGCGCCAGCAGCTTGGCCCGGTTCTACGAGCAGTACTTC.

The CDR3 sequence: CAISEGMGGQGYEQYF. The CDR3 bases are TGTGCCATCAGTGAGGGTATGGGGGGACAGGGCTACGAGCAGTACTTC. V usage is TRBV10-3 and J usage is TRBJ2-7, with 9 bases aligning to TRBD1. Germline CDR1 ENHRY, CDR2 SYGVKD. This CDR3 has 16 amino acids. V shed 2 bases and J 3 bases; nucleotides not matched to a gene: 8.

This chain links TRBV4-1 with TRBJ2-4; D may be TRBD2 (5 bases). From germline, CDR1 is MGHRA and CDR2 YSYEKL. V gave up 4 bases and J gave up 3 bases, with 13 bases separating them. CDR3 size: 15 residues. The CDR3: CASSPIGEGKNIQYF. The CDR3 coding sequence is TGCGCCAGCAGCCCCATCGGTGAGGGCAAAAACATTCAGTACTTC.

The chain couples TRBV6-5 to TRBJ1-5; tentative D call: TRBD1 (6 bases). The CDR3 is 14 residues long. Trimming took 6 bases from V and 6 from J, leaving 15 bases between them. CDR1 is MNHEY and CDR2 is SVGAGI in the germline V gene. CDR3 in amino acids: CASRPTGSVQPQHF. Here the CDR3 DNA reads TGTGCCAGCAGACCAACAGGGTCCGTTCAGCCCCAGCATTTT.